A single TCR beta chain is shown here with its context. Its binding antigen is unknown. The input lacks base qualities; no much larger clone sits a single base away. The immunoSEQ Assay, a bias-controlled multiplex PCR, was used to amplify TCRbeta CDR3 regions from genomic DNA. As for the authors' bioinformatics: Within the assay, amplification of reference gene primers was used to estimate how many nucleated cells each sample contained. To quantify the absolute abundance of each unique TCRbeta CDR3 rearrangement, sequence reads were collapsed and filtered. For each sample, productive Simpson clonality was calculated by taking the square root of Simpson's diversity index across productive rearrangements. Here the immuneACCESS table is served through TCRdb, limited to in-frame sequences with V and J called. Missing clones are a known gap in these copies; in checked studies unresolved V genes cover under half, and the rest lacks a known reason. Clone size and the V and J calls come from that table; the DNA yielded D and trimming. In all, the sample holds 150,000 to 200,000 clones, and about 80% of those were seen once. The top ten clonotypes cover 10% to 15% of the sample.

A second Seattle source provided samples from volunteer blood donors who had recovered from COVID-19. Whole blood was collected in K2EDTA tubes by collaborating institutions according to the institutions' own protocols. For TCRbeta analysis, collaborator samples were shipped as frozen whole blood, as isolated PBMCs, or as DNA extracted from either sample type. The germline ends are 20 bases apart after V is trimmed by 2 bases and J by 6 bases. The CDR3 runs 17 residues from the cysteine to the phenylalanine. Here the CDR3 DNA is all that survives: 51 bases in frame from base 1. Per the germline V gene, MGHRA is the CDR1 and YSYEKL is the CDR2. The data stem from a study of blood T cell repertoires in COVID-19 (TCRdb year 2020). About the full investigation: Samples from collaborators originated in the United States, Italy and Spain and spanned both the acute and convalescent phases of COVID-19. The material from the prospective study consisted of cDNA or gDNA derived from T cells, B-cell-depleted T cells, or PBMCs. Subjects who had been exposed to COVID-19, were actively infected with it, or had recovered from it provided the deeply sampled blood TCRbeta repertoires that made up the dataset. The samples were drawn from the first 160 participants of the ongoing ImmuneRACE study and from 1,254 subjects provided by 6 global collaborators. A de-identified subject ID, COVID-19 status, age in years and sex were almost always included in the sample metadata. Where HLA class I and class II types were available, the types were taken from metadata supplied by the sample provider, not from assay-based typing. A freely available public database, intended as a resource for researchers studying the immune response to SARS-CoV-2, is where the repertoires were released.

The research as a whole found: Clinical and demographic metadata were provided uncurated, with the amount varying by source and participant.

The rearranged chain carries TRBV4-1 and TRBJ2-1, and TRBD2 may be the D gene, going by 6 matching bases. The TCR originated in a man aged 70-80 years who had recovered from COVID-19. The sequenced sample consisted of peripheral blood. The DNA reads TGCGCCAGCAGCCAATCCCGTGCGGGAACCGATCCCAATGAGCAGTTCTTC. Its coded protein is CASSQSRAGTDPNEQFF.